This paragraph covers one T cell receptor (beta chain) sequence. Its cognate antigen is unknown. These data belong to a study of siplizumab effects on memory and regulatory T cells. Findings of the study overall: Significant reduction of alloreactive sequences traceable to unstimulated CD4+ memory cells was observed with siplizumab. Reactions containing siplizumab showed mappable alloreactive CD4+ clones averaging roughly 67% Treg-derived, versus 25% to 30% in controls.

The table came from immunoSEQ multiplex PCR; TCRdb's copy has only in-frame clones and leaves some out. Among some 52,000 clones listed, about 97% were seen once. The clonotype originates from a human donor in good health. The material sequenced was naive CD4+ T cells sorted from blood.

CDR3 amino acids: CATSRGGQGNTEAFF. The CDR3 DNA reads as TGTGCCACCAGCAGAGGCGGCCAGGGAAACACTGAAGCTTTCTTT. J is TRBJ1-1 and V is TRBV15; a weak D match, TRBD1 (5 bases). CDR3 length: 15 residues. The V end lost 1 base, the J end lost 2 bases, and 11 bases lay between the germline ends. Looked up from germline, CDR1 is LNHNV and CDR2 is YYDKDF (reference sequence).